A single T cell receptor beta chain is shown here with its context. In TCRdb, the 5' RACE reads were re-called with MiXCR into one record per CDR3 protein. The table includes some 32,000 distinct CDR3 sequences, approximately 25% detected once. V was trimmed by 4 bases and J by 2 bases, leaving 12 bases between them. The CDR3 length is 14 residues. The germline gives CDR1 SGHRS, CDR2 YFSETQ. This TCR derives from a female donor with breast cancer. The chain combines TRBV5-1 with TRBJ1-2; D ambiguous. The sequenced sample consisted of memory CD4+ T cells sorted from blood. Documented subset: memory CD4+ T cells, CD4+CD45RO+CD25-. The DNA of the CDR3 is TGCGCCAGCAGCCCGGACCAAGCAAACTATGGCTACACCTTC. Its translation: CASSPDQANYGYTF. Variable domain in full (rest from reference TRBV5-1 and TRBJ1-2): KAGVTQTPRYLIKTRGQQVTLSCSPISGHRSVSWYQQTPGQGLQFLFEYFSETQRNKGNFPGRFSGRQFSNSRSEMNVSTLELGDSALYLCASSPDQANYGYTFGSGTRLTVV.